This TCR beta chain is drawn from a study of T cells in Graves' hyperthyroidism and ophthalmopathy. General study results and limits: Ophthalmopathy was predicted by the model a median of roughly 6.6 months ahead of onset.

RNA transcripts were the template for amplifying TCR beta CDR3 regions. TCR CDR3 regions were first amplified by RT-PCR with HTBI primers. TCRdb recomputed calls from the multiplex PCR reads with MiXCR, one row per CDR3 protein. The sample has about 590,000 distinct CDR3 sequences, around 14% seen once. No ophthalmopathy progression within 18 months constituted stable Graves' hyperthyroidism. Thyroid ultrasound and orbital computed tomography, with clinical symptoms and serum thyroxine and TRAb, informed diagnoses. CDR3 length equals 16 residues. Germline CDR1 and CDR2: MNHEY and SVGAGI. The V end lost 0 bases, the J end lost 0 bases, and 11 bases lay between the germline ends. On this clonotype: Its antigen remains unidentified.

The chain carries TRBV6-5 and TRBJ1-2, with TRBD1 as a possible D gene (6 bases). The sequence was obtained from a woman aged 25 to 39 with Graves' hyperthyroidism. Sequences were obtained from blood. The CDR3 nucleotides are TGTGCCAGCAGTTACTCATTCCAGGGGTCTAACTATGGCTACACCTTC. This sequence encodes CASSYSFQGSNYGYTF.